These 23 T cell receptor beta chains were all obtained from the same sample, sequenced in a study of breast tumors, draining lymph nodes, adjacent tissues. TCRdb itself ran the multiplex PCR reads through MiXCR, one entry per CDR3 protein. The sample has 150,000 to 200,000 distinct CDR3 sequences, around a third seen once. Breast cancer patients provided tissue from their axillary draining lymph nodes. Sequenced input: axillary lymph node tissue. The source is a female donor with breast cancer. Some clones in this sample may be carry-over from other donors' samples.

This clonotype was counted ten times or more. Here the CDR3 DNA reads TGTGCCAGCAGCCCTAGGGAATCGGGGGAGCAGTACTTC. It encodes CASSPRESGEQYF. The chain is built from TRBV5-8 and TRBJ2-7, with TRBD2 as a possible D gene (5 bases). V lost 4 bases and J lost 7, with 15 bases in between. There are 13 residues in the CDR3. Germline-derived CDR1 and CDR2 are SGHTS and YDEGEE.

Concerning this clonotype itself: A junction end diverges from the germline sequence, so it may reflect a read error. This chain links TRBV18 with TRBJ1-2; TRBD1 is a possible D gene (5 bases). The CDR3 sequence is 15 residues long. Germline V gene sequence: CDR1 KGHSH, CDR2 LQKENI. The CDR3 nucleotides read TGTGCCAGCTCACCGGGGACGGTCGCTAACTATGGCTGCACCTTC. Protein product: CASSPGTVANYGCTF.

The rearrangement joins TRBV20-1 to TRBJ2-5; D ambiguous. The CDR3 contains 12 residues. Trimming stripped 1 base from V and 5 bases from J, with 8 bases between. Looked up from germline, CDR1 is DFQATT and CDR2 is SNEGSKA (reference sequence). As DNA, the CDR3 is TGCAGTGCTAGAGGGGTCGGTGAGACCCAGTACTTC. Encoded protein: CSARGVGETQYF.

This clonotype was observed a few times. The gene calls are TRBV2 and TRBJ2-7; perhaps D is TRBD1 or TRBD2 (5 bases each). Germline V gives CDR1 SNHLY, CDR2 FYNNEI. With 8 bases removed from V and 3 bases from J, the gap between germline ends came to 20 bases. The CDR3 length is 15 residues. For the CDR3, the DNA is TGTGCCAGCCTCCCCCCCTCAGGGAGTCTCTACGAGCAGTACTTC. This codes for CASLPPSGSLYEQYF.

This clonotype was recorded many times. The rearrangement joins TRBV4-1 to TRBJ2-3; D is undetermined. The V and J ends lost 0 bases and 2 bases respectively, with 9 bases between them. This CDR3 contains 15 residues. In germline, CDR1 is MGHRA, CDR2 YSYEKL. This CDR3 reads CASSQDSVYTDTQYF. The CDR3 DNA is TGCGCCAGCAGCCAAGACTCCGTCTACACAGATACGCAGTATTTT.

This clonotype has just a few counts. The chain joins TRBV6-1 to TRBJ2-3, with D possibly matching TRBD2 (6 bases). Trimming shortened V by 6 bases and J by 0 bases, and 13 bases separated the two germline ends. The CDR3 spans 15 residues. Germline V CDR1 and CDR2: MNHNS, SASEGT. The CDR3 reads CASSVAVPSTDTQYF. The CDR3 DNA reads as TGTGCCAGCAGCGTAGCGGTCCCTAGCACAGATACGCAGTATTTT.

With respect to this clonotype: It may be a read error: a sequence one base away is much more abundant. The CDR3 carries no conserved terminal phenylalanine or tryptophan, so it likely arises from a read error. The chain joins TRBV19 to TRBJ2-5, with 8 nucleotides matching TRBD1. Germline values: CDR1 LNHDA, CDR2 SQIVND (reference sequence). The V segment lost 5 bases and the J segment 2 bases; nucleotides outside the gene matches: 10. The CDR3 is made up of 16 amino acids. DNA for the CDR3: TGTGCCAGTAGTCCCCTTGGACAGGGCTTTCAAGAGACCCAGTACTCC. Protein sequence: CASSPLGQGFQETQYS.

Details on this clonotype: One base away lies a much larger clone, so this may be a sequencing read error. The chain carries TRBV6-5 and TRBJ1-5; D is ambiguous. The V and J ends lost 5 bases and 1 base respectively, with 9 bases between them. The CDR3 spans 14 residues. Germline lookup yields CDR1 MNHEY and CDR2 SVGAGI. This chain's CDR3 is CASSHDWSNQPQHF. CDR3 nucleotides: TGTGCCAGCAGTCACGATTGGAGCAATCAGCCCCAGCATTTT.

This clonotype showed up just once. This clone may be a read error of a much larger clone one base away. The V gene is TRBV3-1, the J gene TRBJ2-3; possibly TRBD1 for D (6 bases). Germline assignment: CDR1 LGHDT and CDR2 YNNKEL (reference sequence). V was trimmed by 4 bases and J by 10 bases, leaving 15 bases between them. The CDR3 contains 13 residues. This CDR3 is CASSRYPGDAQYF. DNA for the CDR3: TGTGCCAGCAGCCGCTACCCAGGGGATGCGCAGTATTTT.

With respect to this clonotype: It may be a read error: a sequence one base away is much more abundant. The V and J genes are TRBV18 and TRBJ2-2, with a weak D call TRBD2 (6 bases). This CDR3 contains 18 residues. Per the germline V gene, CDR1 is KGHSH and CDR2 is LQKENI. CDR3 sequence (DNA): TGTGCCAGCTCACCAGTTAGTCATCCGGGAGCGAACACCGGGGAGCTGTCTTTT. It codes for CASSPVSHPGANTGELSF.

This clonotype showed up just once. This sequence may be a read error, since a much larger clone differs from it by one base. The chain has TRBV27 and TRBJ2-5; D possibly corresponds to TRBD1 (7 bases). The CDR3 has 16 residues. Germline CDR1 is MNHEY and CDR2 is SMNVEV (reference sequence). V was pared by 0 bases and J by 11 bases, with 22 bases between. CDR3 protein: CASSLSAGQLYNEQYF. DNA for the CDR3: TGTGCCAGCAGTTTATCCGCGGGACAGCTATACAATGAGCAGTACTTC.

The chain links TRBV7-2 to TRBJ2-1, with 10 bases fitting TRBD2. V lost 4 bases and J lost 7; bases outside the gene matches: 13. The CDR3 loop spans 17 amino acids. CDR1 and CDR2 (germline): SGHTA, FQGNSA. The CDR3 DNA reads TGTGCCAGCAGCTCCCGAGCCTCAGCGGGAGGGCCGAATGAGCAGTTCTTC. Its translation is CASSSRASAGGPNEQFF. The full variable domain, in which reference TRBV7-2 and TRBJ2-1 provide the parts outside the CDR3, is GAGVSQSPSNKVTEKGKDVELRCDPISGHTALYWYRQSLGQGLEFLIYFQGNSAPDKSGLPSDRFSAERTGGSVSTLTIQRTQQEDSAVYLCASSSRASAGGPNEQFFGPGTRLTVL.

This clonotype was seen many times. Germline is not matched at one junction end, which may reflect a read error. The chain combines TRBV18 with TRBJ2-3; no firm D call. Germline values: CDR1 KGHSH, CDR2 LQKENI. The CDR3 is 13 residues long. Here the CDR3 DNA reads TGTGCCAGCCCACCCTCTAGCACAGATACGCAGTATTTT. Protein: CASPPSSTDTQYF. The full variable domain, rest sourced from reference TRBV18 and TRBJ2-3, is NAGVMQNPRHLVRRRGQEARLRCSPMKGHSHVYWYRQLPEEGLKFMVYLQKENIIDESGMPKERFSAEFPKEGPSILRIQQVVRGDSAAYFCASPPSSTDTQYFGPGTRLTVL.

This clonotype showed up many times. The chain has TRBV7-3 and TRBJ2-6, with TRBD1 as a possible D gene (6 bases). The CDR3 length is 16 residues. The germline gives CDR1 SGHTA, CDR2 FQGTGA. The V end was cut by 6 bases, the J end by 0 bases, with 12 bases between. The CDR3 loop is CASSQPGASGANVLTF. Here the CDR3 DNA reads TGTGCCAGCAGTCAACCAGGGGCCTCTGGGGCCAACGTCCTGACTTTC.

As regards this clonotype: Being one base from a much bigger clone, this may be a read error. The chain is built from TRBV12-3 or TRBV12-4 and TRBJ1-4; D might be TRBD1 (5 bases). V was clipped by 4 bases and J by 3 bases, with 12 bases between them. This CDR3 comprises 15 residues. In DNA, the CDR3 is TGTGCCAGCAGTTGCGACGGGGGGTCTAATGAAAAACTGTTTTTT. This encodes CASSCDGGSNEKLFF.

This clonotype came up many times. The gene calls are TRBV3-1 and TRBJ2-5; TRBD2 matches 9 bases. The CDR3 consists of 15 residues. The V segment lost 3 bases and the J segment 7 bases; nucleotides outside the gene matches: 9. Germline V gene sequence: CDR1 LGHDT, CDR2 YNNKEL (reference sequence). Written as DNA, the CDR3 is TGTGCCAGCAGCCAGGGTAGCGGGGGTCCGTCGACCCAGTACTTC. This gives the protein CASSQGSGGPSTQYF.

The chain is built from TRBV5-4 and TRBJ2-1; 9 bases fit TRBD1. The CDR3 is made up of 16 amino acids. J was trimmed by 2 bases and V by 2 bases; bases with no gene match: 5. Germline-derived CDR1 and CDR2 are SGHNT and YYREEE (reference sequence). For the CDR3, the DNA is TGTGCCAGCAGCTTTGCTCGGACAGGGGCCTACAATGAGCAGTTCTTC. Its protein product is CASSFARTGAYNEQFF.

This clonotype was counted ten times or more. The chain combines TRBV18 with TRBJ1-6; D may be TRBD1 (6 bases). The CDR3 loop spans 13 amino acids. Germline CDR1 is KGHSH and CDR2 is LQKENI. The V gene lost 6 bases and the J gene lost 8 bases, with 11 bases spanning the gap. The CDR3 bases are TGTGCCAGCTCGTCACAGGGTGATTCACCCCTCCACTTT. Protein: CASSSQGDSPLHF.

This clonotype was recorded once. One base away lies a much larger clone, so this may be a sequencing read error. The rearrangement joins TRBV27 to TRBJ2-5; D may be TRBD1 (6 bases). Between the trimmed V and J ends, which lost 7 bases and 2 bases, there was a span of 17 bases. The CDR3 loop spans 15 amino acids. From germline, CDR1 is MNHEY and CDR2 SMNVEV (reference sequence). CDR3 bases: TGTGCCAGCATCTTGAGGGCAGGGACACAAGAGACCCAGTACTTC. Translating gives CASILRAGTQETQYF.

This clonotype was detected many times. The chain couples TRBV6-2 or TRBV6-3 to TRBJ2-1; 10 bases fit TRBD2. V lost 8 bases and J lost 3; bases outside the gene matches: 4. In germline, CDR1 is MNHEY, CDR2 SVGEGT. The CDR3 runs to 14 residues. The chain's CDR3 is CASGTSGNYNEQFF. CDR3 in DNA: TGTGCCAGCGGAACTAGCGGGAACTACAATGAGCAGTTCTTC.

This clonotype was seen at least ten times. This chain connects TRBV6-2 or TRBV6-3 to TRBJ1-5; no firm D call. Trimming shortened V by 0 bases and J by 5 bases, and 5 bases separated the two germline ends. CDR3 length: 13 amino acids. Germline V gene data show CDR1 as MNHEY and CDR2 as SVGEGT. The CDR3 here is CASSYSNYQPQHF. DNA for the CDR3: TGTGCCAGCAGTTACTCGAATTATCAGCCCCAGCATTTT.

This clonotype was counted at least ten times. The chain combines TRBV20-1 with TRBJ1-4; D is unresolved. The germline V and J ends were trimmed by 6 bases and 5 bases, with 16 bases remaining between them. CDR1 and CDR2 (germline): DFQATT, SNEGSKA (reference sequence). The CDR3 extends over 14 amino acids. CDR3 sequence: CSANYRHLNEKLFF. In DNA form, the CDR3 reads TGCAGTGCCAATTATAGACACTTGAATGAAAAACTGTTTTTT.

Concerning this clonotype itself: A much larger clone sits a single nucleotide away, making a read error possible. This chain joins TRBV20-1 and TRBJ2-1; TRBD1 matches 9 bases. The V and J ends lost 5 bases and 6 bases, in that order; junction bases with no gene match: 11. CDR1 is DFQATT and CDR2 is SNEGSKA in the germline V gene (reference sequence). The length of the CDR3 is 15 residues. CDR3 residues: CSAGSGTGYSNEQFF. CDR3 nucleotides: TGCAGTGCTGGCTCCGGGACAGGGTATTCCAATGAGCAGTTCTTC.